These 26 T cell receptor beta chains came from one sample sequenced in a study of PD-1 blockade in classical Hodgkin lymphoma. Following autologous stem cell transplantation, relapse occurred in every patient, and exposure to brentuximab vedotin varied. TCRdb's table, derived via immunoSEQ multiplex PCR, lists solely in-frame clones and lacks some. The table has about 50,000 clones, 85% to 90% seen once. Specimen: peripheral blood mononuclear cells (PBMCs), collected before the second cycle of nivolumab. The source of these receptors is a human donor with classical Hodgkin lymphoma.

The chain is built from TRBV12-5 and TRBJ1-5; D is perhaps TRBD1 (5 bases). The CDR3 has 14 amino acids. V lost 1 base and J 4 bases, leaving 8 bases between the germline ends. CDR1 is LGHNT, CDR2 FRNRAP, per germline. The CDR3 loop reads CASGLGDRNQPQHF. CDR3 coding DNA: TGTGCTAGTGGTTTGGGAGACAGAAATCAGCCCCAGCATTTT.

CDR3 loop: CATNRRGLNYGYTF. CDR3 DNA: TGTGCCACCAACCGAAGGGGTTTGAACTATGGCTACACCTTC. The chain uses TRBV15 and TRBJ1-2; the D gene is possibly TRBD1 (5 bases). The CDR3 consists of 14 residues. V shed 7 bases and J shed 2 bases, with 14 bases lying between them. Looked up from germline, CDR1 is LNHNV and CDR2 is YYDKDF (reference sequence).

This clone was seen only once. This chain joins TRBV19 and TRBJ1-1; no definite D call. The CDR3 has 13 residues. Germline CDR1 LNHDA, CDR2 SQIVND (reference sequence). V shed 5 bases and J shed 7 bases, with 14 bases lying between them. The CDR3 loop reads CASSSVSLHEAFF. For the CDR3, the DNA is TGTGCCAGTAGTTCGGTGAGCCTCCATGAAGCTTTCTTT.

V and J are TRBV5-1 and TRBJ2-5; D call uncertain. In germline, CDR1 is SGHRS, CDR2 YFSETQ. Trimming cost V 0 bases and J 5 bases, with 11 bases left between them. This CDR3 has 14 residues. CDR3 sequence reads: CASSLGRATETQYF. The CDR3 bases are TGCGCCAGCAGCTTGGGGCGCGCGACGGAGACCCAGTACTTC.

The genes are TRBV5-6 and TRBJ1-1; D gene unclear. Trimming removed 4 bases at V and 1 base at J, with 11 bases between. This CDR3 spans 14 amino acids. From germline, CDR1 is SGHDT and CDR2 YYEEEE. CDR3 loop: CASSTYTENTEAFF. The CDR3 DNA sequence: TGTGCCAGCAGCACTTATACAGAGAACACTGAAGCTTTCTTT.

Of note for this clone: This CDR3 is also generated by other DNA sequences in the sample. The chain is built from TRBV5-1 and TRBJ1-4; D is undetermined. Germline V gene lookup returns CDR1 SGHRS and CDR2 YFSETQ. Trimming took off 0 bases at V and 0 bases at J, with 6 bases between the two ends. The CDR3 loop spans 15 amino acids. The CDR3 DNA sequence: TGCGCCAGCAGCTTGGTGGGAGCAACTAATGAAAAACTGTTTTTT. It yields the protein CASSLVGATNEKLFF.

DNA of the CDR3: TGCGCCAGCAGAAGAGAAGGGGGTTTTAGCACTGAAGCTTTCTTT. The encoded protein is CASRREGGFSTEAFF. The chain links TRBV5-1 to TRBJ1-1; a possible D gene is TRBD1 (6 bases). This CDR3 has 15 amino acids. The germline gives CDR1 SGHRS, CDR2 YFSETQ. The V gene lost 5 bases and the J gene lost 4 bases, with 18 bases spanning the gap.

This clone occurred once. V is TRBV28 and J is TRBJ2-7; 9 positions match TRBD2. Germline lookup yields CDR1 MDHEN and CDR2 SYDVKM. The CDR3 sequence is 16 residues long. V lost 2 bases to trimming and J lost 3 bases; unmatched junction nucleotides: 8. The CDR3 region is CASSLIQGGGVYEQYF. CDR3 DNA: TGTGCCAGCAGTTTAATCCAGGGCGGGGGGGTCTACGAGCAGTACTTC.

This chain links TRBV28 with TRBJ1-6; no clear D gene. CDR1 is MDHEN, CDR2 SYDVKM, per germline. Trimming took 7 bases from V and 9 from J, leaving 19 bases between them. This CDR3 is built from 15 residues. The CDR3 region has the DNA TGTGCCAGCACCTCGTCCGAGGGTAGGGTTTCACCCCTCCACTTT. This sequence encodes CASTSSEGRVSPLHF.

The J gene is TRBJ2-7, the V gene TRBV9, with 12 positions matching TRBD1. The CDR3 contains 14 residues. Germline V CDR1 and CDR2: SGDLS, YYNGEE. V gave up 3 bases and J gave up 5 bases; unmatched junction bases: 3. CDR3 region: CASSGDRGRDEQYF. For the CDR3, the DNA is TGTGCCAGCAGCGGGGACAGGGGGCGAGACGAGCAGTACTTC.

This clone was recorded only once. This rearrangement joins TRBV6-6 to TRBJ1-5; D is perhaps TRBD1 (6 bases). The CDR3 loop spans 14 amino acids. V was clipped by 6 bases and J by 6 bases, with 15 bases between them. The germline V gene encodes CDR1 MNHNY and CDR2 SVGAGI (reference sequence). CDR3 bases: TGTGCCAGCAGGGGGGGCAGGGAGGGTCAGCCCCAGCATTTT. Translation gives CASRGGREGQPQHF.

The chain joins TRBV5-1 to TRBJ2-7; the D call may be TRBD1 or TRBD2 (6 bases each). The ends were cut back, 1 base at V and 5 bases at J, with 16 bases in the middle. Germline lookup yields CDR1 SGHRS and CDR2 YFSETQ. The CDR3 is made up of 15 amino acids. CDR3 amino acids: CASSLIPGAQNEQYF. CDR3 bases: TGCGCCAGCAGCTTGATTCCGGGGGCGCAGAACGAGCAGTACTTC.

This rearrangement joins TRBV7-9 to TRBJ2-7; D uncertain. V lost 5 bases and J lost 6, with 11 bases in between. The V gene's germline CDR1 is SEHNR and CDR2 FQNEAQ (reference sequence). This CDR3 is built from 12 residues. CDR3 sequence (DNA): TGTGCCAGCAGCCCTCAGGCGGTCGAGCAGTACTTC. This gives the protein CASSPQAVEQYF.

The chain employs TRBV5-1 and TRBJ2-7; TRBD1 aligns across 9 bases. This CDR3 spans 16 amino acids. Germline lookup yields CDR1 SGHRS and CDR2 YFSETQ. Trimming took 0 bases from V and 2 from J; bases not matched to a gene: 6. CDR3 coding DNA: TGCGCCAGCAGCTTGGGTAGGGGACAGGGTGCCTACGAGCAGTACTTC. It translates to CASSLGRGQGAYEQYF.

This sequence joins TRBV5-1 and TRBJ2-5; 7 bases line up with TRBD1. Looked up from germline, CDR1 is SGHRS and CDR2 is YFSETQ. The CDR3 runs to 17 residues. Unmatched junction bases numbered 10, after V lost 2 bases and J lost 0 bases. The CDR3 nucleotides are TGCGCCAGCAGCTTTTCCCTCGGACAGGATTACCAAGAGACCCAGTACTTC. Translating gives CASSFSLGQDYQETQYF.

This chain connects TRBV5-1 to TRBJ1-2, with TRBD1 matching 9 bases. CDR1 and CDR2 (germline): SGHRS, YFSETQ. The CDR3 length is 15 residues. After removal of 2 bases from V and 8 bases from J, the junction contained 10 bases not matched to a gene. CDR3 amino acids: CASSFGAGTGLGYTF. The CDR3 DNA sequence: TGCGCCAGCAGCTTCGGGGCCGGGACAGGGTTAGGCTACACCTTC. The full variable domain, with the rest looked up from reference TRBV5-1 and TRBJ1-2, is KAGVTQTPRYLIKTRGQQVTLSCSPISGHRSVSWYQQTPGQGLQFLFEYFSETQRNKGNFPGRFSGRQFSNSRSEMNVSTLELGDSALYLCASSFGAGTGLGYTFGSGTRLTVV.

The rearrangement joins TRBV6-6 to TRBJ1-1, with TRBD1 as a possible D gene (5 bases). The CDR3 sequence is 12 residues long. V was cut by 8 bases and J by 1 base, with 8 bases left in between. Germline V gives CDR1 MNHNY, CDR2 SVGAGI (reference sequence). The CDR3 nucleotides are TGTGCCAGCCGTGGGGCGAACACTGAAGCTTTCTTT. Amino acids: CASRGANTEAFF.

The sample holds one count of this clone. The V gene is TRBV5-4, the J gene TRBJ2-7; D is perhaps TRBD1 or TRBD2 (7 bases each). From germline, CDR1 is SGHNT and CDR2 YYREEE (reference sequence). V was clipped by 5 bases and J by 2 bases, with 20 bases between them. This CDR3 region has 16 residues. The CDR3 sequence is CASSPGGGRGTYEQYF. DNA for the CDR3: TGTGCCAGCAGTCCAGGGGGGGGGAGAGGGACCTACGAGCAGTACTTC.

This chain joins TRBV14 and TRBJ2-1; TRBD2 agrees at 10 bases. There are 17 residues in the CDR3. Trimming removed 1 base from V and 0 bases from J; junction bases left unmatched: 3. Germline lookup yields CDR1 SGHDN and CDR2 FVKESK. The CDR3 reads CASSQGLAGDSYNEQFF. The CDR3 DNA follows: TGTGCCAGCAGCCAAGGGCTAGCGGGGGACTCCTACAATGAGCAGTTCTTC.

As concerns this clone: The same CDR3 can be traced to other DNA sequences in this sample. V usage is TRBV5-1 and J usage is TRBJ2-5; D remains unclear. The CDR3 extends over 12 amino acids. V dropped 4 bases and J dropped 1 base, with 5 bases sitting between them. In germline, CDR1 is SGHRS, CDR2 YFSETQ. Here the CDR3 reads CASSRTQETQYF. CDR3 bases: TGCGCCAGCAGCCGAACCCAAGAGACCCAGTACTTC.

The gene calls are TRBV5-6 and TRBJ2-7, with D unresolved. V was trimmed by 0 bases and J by 2 bases, leaving 9 bases between them. CDR3 length equals 14 residues. Germline V gene sequence: CDR1 SGHDT, CDR2 YYEEEE. The CDR3 DNA is TGTGCCAGCAGCTTGGTAGTTCCCACCTACGAGCAGTACTTC. Its translation is CASSLVVPTYEQYF.

The gene calls are TRBV2 and TRBJ2-1, with D unclear. V lost 4 bases and J 8 bases, leaving 3 bases between the germline ends. Germline CDR1 and CDR2: SNHLY and FYNNEI. The length of the CDR3 is 10 residues. The CDR3 coding sequence is TGTGCCAGCAGTGTACATGAGCAGTTCTTC. Protein: CASSVHEQFF.

The CDR3 is CASSDPGSGGFTDTQYF. CDR3 nucleotides: TGTGCCAGCAGCGATCCCGGGAGCGGGGGGTTCACAGATACGCAGTATTTT. The chain carries TRBV5-6 and TRBJ2-3; 9 bases are shared with TRBD2. This CDR3 comprises 17 residues. With V trimmed by 4 bases and J by 2 bases, 11 bases remained unmatched. Germline assignment: CDR1 SGHDT and CDR2 YYEEEE.

This clone was seen a single time. The rearrangement links TRBV6-5 to TRBJ1-1; D not certain. The V gene's germline CDR1 is MNHEY and CDR2 SVGAGI. V was trimmed by 4 bases and J by 0 bases, leaving 15 bases between them. CDR3 length: 16 amino acids. This chain's CDR3 is CASSFGVTFMNTEAFF. As DNA, the CDR3 is TGTGCCAGCAGTTTTGGGGTTACCTTCATGAACACTGAAGCTTTCTTT.

The rearrangement links TRBV5-1 to TRBJ1-2; D is unclear. This CDR3 has 13 amino acids. The germline V and J ends were trimmed by 6 bases and 2 bases, with 11 bases remaining between them. Germline values: CDR1 SGHRS, CDR2 YFSETQ. The chain's CDR3 is CASTFDGNYGYTF. The CDR3 DNA sequence: TGCGCCAGCACCTTTGACGGAAACTATGGCTACACCTTC.

As for this clone: Relative to the germline gene, one junction end is altered; a read error may explain this. V is TRBV9 and J is TRBJ1-5; perhaps TRBD1 as D (6 bases). The CDR3 runs to 14 residues. CDR1 is SGDLS and CDR2 is YYNGEE in the germline V gene. The CDR3, as DNA: TGTGCCAGCAGCGTAGATGGGGGCAACCAGCCCCAGCATTTT. As protein: CASSVDGGNQPQHF.